The 15 T cell receptor beta chains listed next were all sequenced from one sample in a study of identical twins. From the 5' RACE reads, TCRdb called clonotypes with MiXCR, one entry per CDR3 protein. The data show fewer than 550,000 distinct CDR3 sequences, around 15% seen once. The sample also formed part of further work on yellow fever vaccine responses in identical twins.

Input material: CD4+ T cells sorted from blood. The origin of the receptors is a young woman in good health.

V and J are TRBV7-8 and TRBJ2-3; D remains ambiguous. Germline-derived CDR1 and CDR2 are SGHVS and FQNEAQ. The germline V and J ends were trimmed by 4 bases and 1 base, with 18 bases remaining between them. The CDR3 contains 17 residues. CDR3 amino acids: CASSSLSIAVGTDTQYF. CDR3 coding DNA: TGTGCCAGCAGCTCCCTCTCCATAGCTGTTGGCACAGATACGCAGTATTTT.

This clonotype turned up a few times. The chain employs TRBV10-3 and TRBJ2-7; 14 bases are a match to TRBD2. Germline CDR1 reads ENHRY; CDR2 reads SYGVKD. The ends lost 0 bases at V and 2 bases at J; junction bases unmatched: 9. The CDR3 extends over 19 amino acids. DNA for the CDR3: TGTGCCATCAGTGAGTCCTTGGGGACTAGCGGGAGTTCAACCTACGAGCAGTACTTC. Its protein is CAISESLGTSGSSTYEQYF.

This clonotype occurred a few times. This CDR3 reads CASSSGGMNTEAFF. CDR3 nucleotides: TGTGCCAGCAGTTCCGGGGGGATGAACACTGAAGCTTTCTTT. This chain uses TRBV12-3 or TRBV12-4 with TRBJ1-1; maybe TRBD1 (5 bases). CDR3 size: 14 residues. Trimming left V 4 bases short and J 0 bases short, with 9 bases between.

V usage is TRBV7-6 and J usage is TRBJ2-1, with a possible D match to TRBD1 (6 bases). The CDR3 has 14 amino acids. Germline CDR1 is SGHVS and CDR2 is FNYEAQ. The V end lost 5 bases, the J end lost 6 bases, and 14 bases lay between the germline ends. The CDR3 sequence is CASSRGQPSNEQFF. In DNA, the CDR3 is TGTGCCAGCAGCAGGGGACAACCTTCCAATGAGCAGTTCTTC.

The sample holds a few counts of this clonotype. V gene TRBV5-1 combines with J gene TRBJ1-1; a weak D match, TRBD1 (5 bases). V was cut by 4 bases and J by 1 base, with 20 bases left in between. The CDR3 spans 17 residues. CDR1 and CDR2 (germline): SGHRS, YFSETQ. The CDR3 nucleotides read TGCGCCAGCAGCCCACGGTTGGGGGGTATGTCGAACACTGAAGCTTTCTTT. It encodes CASSPRLGGMSNTEAFF.

The chain couples TRBV12-3 or TRBV12-4 to TRBJ2-2; D remains ambiguous. Trimming stripped 7 bases from V and 3 bases from J, with 15 bases between. CDR3 length: 15 amino acids. CDR3 bases: TGTGCCAGCACAAACTCGGAACGGGACACCGGGGAGCTGTTTTTT. It is translated as CASTNSERDTGELFF.

The chain carries TRBV4-1 and TRBJ2-3; perhaps TRBD2 as D (6 bases). Trimming took off 2 bases at V and 7 bases at J, with 19 bases between the two ends. The germline CDR1 and CDR2 sequences are MGHRA and YSYEKL. The CDR3 is made up of 16 amino acids. CDR3 residues: CASSQSGLSGIYTQYF. The CDR3 DNA follows: TGCGCCAGCAGCCAAAGCGGGCTAAGCGGAATCTATACGCAGTATTTT.

The rearrangement joins TRBV15 to TRBJ2-3, with 8 nucleotides matching TRBD2. The trim removed 0 bases at V and 4 bases at J, leaving 9 bases unmatched. The germline V gene has CDR1 LNHNV and CDR2 YYDKDF (reference sequence). This CDR3 is 17 amino acids long. The CDR3 nucleotides read TGTGCCACCAGCAGAGATCTGGTTAGCGGGACGGCAGATACGCAGTATTTT. Its protein product is CATSRDLVSGTADTQYF.

This clonotype showed up just a few times. This chain uses TRBV5-5 with TRBJ1-1; perhaps TRBD1 as D (6 bases). The CDR3 covers 15 residues. Germline loops: CDR1 SGHKS, CDR2 YYEKEE (reference sequence). Trimming pared 4 bases from V and 1 base from J, leaving 14 bases between. DNA of the CDR3: TGTGCCAGCAGCCAGGGGTTGGAAAGGAACACTGAAGCTTTCTTT. This translates into CASSQGLERNTEAFF. Based on the CDR3 plus reference TRBV5-5 and TRBJ1-1, the full variable domain is DAGVTQSPTHLIKTRGQQVTLRCSPISGHKSVSWYQQVLGQGPQFIFQYYEKEERGRGNFPDRFSARQFPNYSSELNVNALLLGDSALYLCASSQGLERNTEAFFGQGTRLTVV.

This chain connects TRBV6-1 to TRBJ2-1, with TRBD2 identical over 7 bases. V lost 3 bases, J lost 5 bases, and 10 bases stayed unmatched. This CDR3 has 16 amino acids. Germline CDR1 and CDR2: MNHNS and SASEGT. In DNA, the CDR3 is TGTGCCAGCAGTGACCCGCTAGCGGTGGGGCACAATGAGCAGTTCTTC. Amino acid sequence: CASSDPLAVGHNEQFF.

V is TRBV28 and J is TRBJ1-1, with no clear D. Germline V gene sequence: CDR1 MDHEN, CDR2 SYDVKM. V was shortened by 3 bases and J by 0 bases, with 8 bases between the two germline ends. The CDR3 has 14 amino acids. The CDR3 DNA reads TGTGCCAGCAGTTTCGCAGAATTGAACACTGAAGCTTTCTTT. Protein product: CASSFAELNTEAFF.

This clonotype has more than one count but fewer than ten. CDR3 sequence: CASSHQGDAGELFF. The CDR3 DNA reads TGTGCCAGCAGCCACCAGGGAGACGCCGGGGAGCTGTTTTTT. V usage is TRBV7-2 and J usage is TRBJ2-2; D may be TRBD1 or TRBD2 (5 bases each). V dropped 5 bases and J dropped 6 bases, with 13 bases sitting between them. The CDR3 is 14 residues long. Germline V lookup: CDR1 SGHTA, CDR2 FQGNSA.

This clonotype was seen more than once but under ten times. The chain has TRBV7-2 and TRBJ2-1; either TRBD1 or TRBD2 may fit D (5 bases each). V was shortened by 1 base and J by 6 bases, with 13 bases between the two germline ends. The CDR3 totals 15 residues. Germline V gene sequence: CDR1 SGHTA, CDR2 FQGNSA. The CDR3 nucleotides are TGTGCCAGCAGCTTAGGGCAGGGCCGGGGCAATGAGCAGTTCTTC. This encodes CASSLGQGRGNEQFF.

This clonotype has a handful of counts. The chain is built from TRBV29-1 and TRBJ2-7; 9 bases line up with TRBD2. V lost 6 bases and J lost 7; bases outside the gene matches: 10. Germline-derived CDR1 and CDR2 are SQVTM and ANQGSEA. This CDR3 has 13 amino acids. CDR3 sequence: CSVHAGGPGEQYF. For the CDR3, the DNA is TGCAGCGTCCACGCGGGAGGGCCGGGGGAGCAGTACTTC.

The genes are TRBV2 and TRBJ2-3, with 9 positions matching TRBD1. V dropped 7 bases and J dropped 3; count of bases not matched to a gene: 17. There are 18 residues in the CDR3. CDR1 and CDR2 from the germline V gene are SNHLY and FYNNEI. CDR3 coding DNA: TGTGCCAGCATGGAAATCGGTGGGGGACAGGGATTTACAGATACGCAGTATTTT. Translated: CASMEIGGGQGFTDTQYF. The entire variable domain, with the rest obtained from reference TRBV2 and TRBJ2-3, is as follows: EPEVTQTPSHQVTQMGQEVILRCVPISNHLYFYWYRQILGQKVEFLVSFYNNEISEKSEIFDDQFSVERPDGSNFTLKIRSTKLEDSAMYFCASMEIGGGQGFTDTQYFGPGTRLTVL.